The rows below give T cell receptor beta chains drawn from one sample of a study of T cells in Graves' hyperthyroidism and ophthalmopathy. TCRdb reprocessed the multiplex PCR reads via MiXCR and lists one record per CDR3 protein. The sample consists of about 160,000 distinct CDR3 sequences, about 9.4% of them appearing once. The source material was blood. The receptors originated from a woman aged 18-29 years with Graves' hyperthyroidism that later progressed to Graves' ophthalmopathy. CDR3s include the opening cysteine and the closing phenylalanine or tryptophan. The D gene is left open where the match is weak. Expanded clones get a size class; other rows say once, few or many, or leave the size out.

J | size | D | V | DNA | CDR3
TRBJ2-1 | . | . | TRBV10-1 | TGCGCCAGCAGTGAATCCCCAGGGAGCTCCTACAATGAGCAGTTCTTC | CASSESPGSSYNEQFF
TRBJ1-1 | many | . | TRBV7-9 | TGTGCCAGCAGCTTAGCCGGGACCTCGAACACTGAAGCTTTCTTT | CASSLAGTSNTEAFF
TRBJ2-7 | many | TRBD2 | TRBV20-1 | TGCAGTGCTAGAGGGGTTAGCGGGGGGGCCGAAAGCTACGAGCAGTACTTC | CSARGVSGGAESYEQYF
TRBJ2-1 | many | . | TRBV20-1 | TGCAGTGCTAGAGATCCGGTCGGTCTCAATGAGCAGTTCTTC | CSARDPVGLNEQFF
TRBJ2-1 | . | . | TRBV4-1 | TGCGCCACCAAGGATAGAGCCAATGAGCAGTTCTTC | CATKDRANEQFF
TRBJ1-1 | many | . | TRBV11-2 | TGTGCCAGCAGCTCAGGGGCTGAAGCTTTCTTT | CASSSGAEAFF
TRBJ1-2 | many | . | TRBV5-6 | TGTGCCAGCAGCGGGGGCCGGGGTTCCCTCAATGGCTACACCTTC | CASSGGRGSLNGYTF
TRBJ2-5 | many | . | TRBV20-1 | TGCAGTGCTAGAGGGGGCCGGGGGGAGACCCAGTACTTC | CSARGGRGETQYF
TRBJ2-6 | many | TRBD1 | TRBV2 | TGTGCCAGCAGTTACAGGGGTATCACTCTCTCTGGGGCCAACGTCCTGACTTTC | CASSYRGITLSGANVLTF
TRBJ2-1 | . | TRBD2 | TRBV9 | TGTGCCAGCAGCGTGGGGGGAGGGGTCAGGGAGCAGTTCTTC | CASSVGGGVREQFF
TRBJ2-3 | many | . | TRBV20-1 | TGCAGTGCTAGAGATTACCTGGGGCCCTCATTCACAGATACGCAGTATTTT | CSARDYLGPSFTDTQYF
TRBJ1-3 | many | TRBD1 | TRBV2 | TGTGCCAGCAGTGACAGGGGGCCCGGAAACACCATATATTTT | CASSDRGPGNTIYF
TRBJ1-1 | many | TRBD1 | TRBV29-1 | TGCAGCGTTGGGGACAGAGACACTGAAGCTTTCTTT | CSVGDRDTEAFF
TRBJ1-4 | many | . | TRBV7-7 | TGTGCCAGCAGCTTAGGGGACGAGAAACTGTTTTTT | CASSLGDEKLFF
TRBJ1-1 | many | TRBD1 | TRBV11-3 | TGTGCCAGCAGCCAGAGCGGGACAGGGGCGGCTGAAGCTTTCTTT | CASSQSGTGAAEAFF